Following are 8 T cell receptor beta chains from one sample sequenced in a study of cytotoxic CD8 clonotypes in ibrutinib-treated CLL. TCRdb's table, derived via immunoSEQ multiplex PCR, lists solely in-frame clones and lacks some. In the table there are 97,000 or so clones, around 73% of which are singletons. Sequencing was performed on PBMCs, taken after 12 months of ibrutinib treatment. The receptors here all came from a human donor with chronic lymphocytic leukemia.

V and J are TRBV7-2 and TRBJ2-3; D tentatively reads TRBD1 or TRBD2 (5 bases each). This CDR3 contains 13 residues. The ends were cut back, 3 bases at V and 4 bases at J, with 8 bases in the middle. The germline V gene has CDR1 SGHTA and CDR2 FQGNSA. The CDR3 region is CASSLGVADTQYF. CDR3 in DNA: TGTGCCAGCAGCTTGGGGGTAGCAGATACGCAGTATTTT.

This clone appeared once. The rearrangement uses TRBV5-1 and TRBJ2-7, with TRBD1 identical over 11 bases. From germline, CDR1 is SGHRS and CDR2 YFSETQ. The V gene end was trimmed by 7 bases and the J gene end by 4 bases; junction bases not matched to a gene: 4. This CDR3 has 13 residues. DNA for the CDR3: TGCGCCAGCGTCGGGACAGGGGGTTACGAGCAGTACTTC. Residues: CASVGTGGYEQYF.

The chain uses TRBV9 and TRBJ2-3; 7 positions agree with TRBD2. This CDR3 has 16 amino acids. CDR1 SGDLS and CDR2 YYNGEE come from the germline V gene. V shed 2 bases, J shed 3 bases, and the junction held 9 bases outside the gene matches. This CDR3 is CASSVDRLAPTDTQYF. CDR3 coding DNA: TGTGCCAGCAGCGTTGACCGACTAGCCCCAACAGATACGCAGTATTTT.

The chain has TRBV9 and TRBJ2-5, with 15 nucleotides matching TRBD2. Germline V CDR1 and CDR2: SGDLS, YYNGEE. J was trimmed by 4 bases and V by 4 bases; bases with no gene match: 11. The CDR3 has 18 residues. The CDR3 sequence: CASSSGLAGGEVLETQYF. CDR3 DNA: TGTGCCAGCAGCTCGGGACTAGCGGGGGGTGAGGTTTTAGAGACCCAGTACTTC.

The rearrangement joins TRBV7-8 to TRBJ1-2, with TRBD1 identical over 9 bases. CDR1 is SGHVS, CDR2 FQNEAQ, per germline. CDR3 length equals 15 residues. V lost 5 bases, J lost 6 bases, and 10 bases stayed unmatched. The CDR3: CASSEIPGTGNGYTF. CDR3 DNA: TGTGCCAGCAGCGAAATACCAGGGACAGGGAATGGCTACACCTTC.

The CDR3, as DNA: TGTGCCAGCAGCTTAGTGTCGGGGTACAATGAGCAGTTCTTC. This translates into CASSLVSGYNEQFF. The chain employs TRBV7-8 and TRBJ2-1; a weak D match, TRBD2 (5 bases). V lost 1 base to trimming and J lost 4 bases, with 8 bases between them. This CDR3 spans 14 amino acids. Germline CDR1 reads SGHVS; CDR2 reads FQNEAQ.

This clone showed up just a few times. The V call is TRBV5-4, the J call TRBJ2-7, with 7 bases that match TRBD1. The CDR3 spans 14 residues. The germline V gene encodes CDR1 SGHNT and CDR2 YYREEE (reference sequence). The ends lost 4 bases at V and 2 bases at J; junction bases unmatched: 6. The CDR3 DNA sequence: TGTGCCAGCAGCCCGGGACAGCAGGCCTACGAGCAGTACTTC. Amino acid sequence: CASSPGQQAYEQYF.

The chain carries TRBV25-1 and TRBJ2-7; tentatively, D is TRBD2 (6 bases). V gave up 3 bases and J gave up 5 bases, with 11 bases separating them. This CDR3 spans 13 amino acids. CDR1 is MGHDK, CDR2 SYGVNS, per germline. The CDR3 DNA sequence: TGTGCCAGCAGTGAGTCGGGGGAGAACGAGCAGTACTTC. Protein: CASSESGENEQYF.